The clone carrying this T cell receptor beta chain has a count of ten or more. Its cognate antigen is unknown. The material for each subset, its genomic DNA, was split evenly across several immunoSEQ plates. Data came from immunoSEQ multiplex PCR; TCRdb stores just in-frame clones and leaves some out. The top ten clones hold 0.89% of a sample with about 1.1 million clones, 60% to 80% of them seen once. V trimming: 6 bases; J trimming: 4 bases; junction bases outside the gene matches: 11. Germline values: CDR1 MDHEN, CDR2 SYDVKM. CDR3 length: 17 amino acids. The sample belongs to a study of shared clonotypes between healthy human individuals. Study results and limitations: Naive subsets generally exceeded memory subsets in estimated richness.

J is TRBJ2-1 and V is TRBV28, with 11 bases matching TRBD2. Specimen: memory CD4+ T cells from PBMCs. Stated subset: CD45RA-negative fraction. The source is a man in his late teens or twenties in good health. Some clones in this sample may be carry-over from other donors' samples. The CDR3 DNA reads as TGTGCCAGCAGCTCCCCTCCACTAGCGGGAGTGTACAATGAGCAGTTCTTC. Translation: CASSSPPLAGVYNEQFF.